Shown below are 23 T cell receptor beta chains from a single sample sequenced in a study of blood T cell repertoires in COVID-19. The table came from immunoSEQ multiplex PCR; TCRdb's copy has only in-frame clones and leaves some out. The table records about 250,000 clones, about 89% of them present only once. The sample was peripheral blood. The receptor set was obtained from a man younger than 45 with acute or convalescent COVID-19.

The chain couples TRBV5-4 to TRBJ1-4, with D uncertain. The CDR3 length is 16 residues. V was pared by 4 bases and J by 0 bases, with 13 bases between. CDR1 and CDR2 (germline): SGHNT, YYREEE (reference sequence). The CDR3 nucleotides are TGTGCCAGCAGCGTTAGTGCCCCCACAACTAATGAAAAACTGTTTTTT. Protein: CASSVSAPTTNEKLFF. The complete variable domain, with remaining parts taken from reference TRBV5-4 and TRBJ1-4, reads ETGVTQSPTHLIKTRGQQVTLRCSSQSGHNTVSWYQQALGQGPQFIFQYYREEENGRGNFPPRFSGLQFPNYSSELNVNALELDDSALYLCASSVSAPTTNEKLFFGSGTQLSVL.

Worth noting for this clone: Other DNA sequences of this sample code for an identical CDR3. The genes are TRBV5-1 and TRBJ2-2; TRBD2 matches at 12 bases. Germline lookup yields CDR1 SGHRS and CDR2 YFSETQ. The CDR3 has 18 amino acids. V shed 0 bases, J shed 4 bases, and the junction held 7 bases outside the gene matches. The CDR3, as DNA: TGCGCCAGCAGCTTGGGACTAGCGGGAGCCCCGGGCACCGGGGAGCTGTTTTTT. It translates to CASSLGLAGAPGTGELFF.

The CDR3 here is CASSQPGGTGELFF. The CDR3 DNA follows: TGTGCCAGCAGCCAACCGGGGGGCACCGGGGAGCTGTTTTTT. The chain carries TRBV5-6 and TRBJ2-2, with 7 bases aligning to TRBD2. J gave up 4 bases and V 4 bases, and 4 bases lay outside the gene matches. Germline assignment: CDR1 SGHDT and CDR2 YYEEEE. This CDR3 spans 14 amino acids.

V is TRBV4-1 and J is TRBJ1-1, with no clear D. Trimming removed 1 base from V and 10 bases from J, with 10 bases in between. The CDR3 spans 12 residues. Germline-derived CDR1 and CDR2 are MGHRA and YSYEKL. The CDR3 DNA is TGCGCCAGCAGCCAAGTGAACGGGGTAGCTTTCTTT. Translated, it gives CASSQVNGVAFF.

The J gene is TRBJ2-5, the V gene TRBV5-1; 10 bases line up with TRBD1. V trimming: 5 bases; J trimming: 5 bases; junction bases outside the gene matches: 12. The CDR3 loop spans 16 amino acids. Germline loops: CDR1 SGHRS, CDR2 YFSETQ. Written as DNA, the CDR3 is TGCGCCAGCAGGAGAGACGACGGGACAGGGGTGGAGACCCAGTACTTC. Amino acid sequence: CASRRDDGTGVETQYF.

Points on this clone: At the DNA level, this CDR3 is encoded by other sequences in the same sample as well. The chain links TRBV7-3 to TRBJ2-5; no firm D call. CDR3 length equals 13 residues. Trimming stripped 5 bases from V and 5 bases from J, with 12 bases between. CDR1 is SGHTA and CDR2 is FQGTGA in the germline V gene. DNA of the CDR3: TGTGCCAGCAGCCCCTCGGGTGGTGAGACCCAGTACTTC. Translation gives CASSPSGGETQYF.

V gene TRBV18 combines with J gene TRBJ2-7; 7 bases fit TRBD2. Germline CDR1 reads KGHSH; CDR2 reads LQKENI. V shed 5 bases and J 3 bases; nucleotides not matched to a gene: 4. The CDR3 loop spans 13 amino acids. The CDR3 reads CASSGEGDYEQYF. CDR3 nucleotide sequence: TGTGCCAGCTCAGGGGAGGGAGACTACGAGCAGTACTTC.

The sample holds a few counts of this clone. This sequence joins TRBV20-1 and TRBJ1-2; D is undetermined. V lost 3 bases and J 8 bases, leaving 19 bases between the germline ends. CDR3 length equals 14 residues. Germline loops: CDR1 DFQATT, CDR2 SNEGSKA (reference sequence). This CDR3 is CSASPLSSGVGYTF. DNA of the CDR3: TGCAGTGCTAGTCCCCTCTCCTCGGGTGTCGGCTACACCTTC.

The rearrangement uses TRBV27 and TRBJ2-5; tentative D call: TRBD1 (5 bases). CDR1 is MNHEY, CDR2 SMNVEV, per germline (reference sequence). There are 12 residues in the CDR3. Trimming took 6 bases from V and 5 from J, leaving 10 bases between them. DNA of the CDR3: TGTGCCAGCAGAAGGGGTTGGGAGACCCAGTACTTC. This gives the protein CASRRGWETQYF.

The chain carries TRBV7-2 and TRBJ2-7; TRBD2 aligns across 8 bases. After removal of 0 bases from V and 6 bases from J, the junction contained 4 bases not matched to a gene. Germline V gene sequence: CDR1 SGHTA, CDR2 FQGNSA. This CDR3 spans 14 amino acids. Here the CDR3 DNA reads TGTGCCAGCAGCTTAGCGCCGGCGGGAGGCGAGCAGTACTTC. Translation gives CASSLAPAGGEQYF.

The CDR3 loop reads CASSPMRGVLPASTDTQYF. CDR3 in DNA: TGTGCCAGCTCACCTATGCGGGGGGTCCTCCCAGCTAGCACAGATACGCAGTATTTT. The rearrangement joins TRBV18 to TRBJ2-3; 8 bases are shared with TRBD2. The CDR3 covers 19 residues. Germline V lookup: CDR1 KGHSH, CDR2 LQKENI. V lost 3 bases and J lost 0; bases outside the gene matches: 14.

Only one count was recorded for this clone. The chain uses TRBV28 and TRBJ1-5; TRBD1 aligns across 8 bases. V trimming: 6 bases; J trimming: 7 bases; junction bases outside the gene matches: 11. CDR3 length: 15 amino acids. CDR1 is MDHEN, CDR2 SYDVKM, per germline. The CDR3 spells CASSRFQGAKQPQHF. DNA for the CDR3: TGTGCCAGCAGCCGGTTCCAGGGGGCAAAGCAGCCCCAGCATTTT.

The CDR3: CASSVLAGTQETQYF. The CDR3, as DNA: TGTGCCAGCAGCGTTCTAGCGGGAACCCAAGAGACCCAGTACTTC. V usage is TRBV9 and J usage is TRBJ2-5; 9 bases line up with TRBD2. The CDR3 spans 15 residues. Germline-derived CDR1 and CDR2 are SGDLS and YYNGEE. V trimming: 2 bases; J trimming: 1 base; junction bases outside the gene matches: 3. The full variable domain, completed using reference TRBV9 and TRBJ2-5, is DSGVTQTPKHLITATGQRVTLRCSPRSGDLSVYWYQQSLDQGLQFLIQYYNGEERAKGNILERFSAQQFPDLHSELNLSSLELGDSALYFCASSVLAGTQETQYFGPGTRLLVL.

The chain links TRBV12-2 to TRBJ2-3; the table's D call, TRBD2, has no DNA check behind it. TRBV12-2 is a pseudogene segment. The CDR3 has 14 residues. The CDR3 spells CATPRAGHTDTQYF. Here the CDR3 DNA reads TGTGCAACCCCGAGGGCGGGGCACACAGATACGCAGTATTTT.

V gene TRBV24-1 combines with J gene TRBJ1-5; no definite D call. The CDR3 covers 14 residues. With 3 bases removed from V and 0 bases from J, the gap between germline ends came to 5 bases. The V gene's germline CDR1 is KGHDR and CDR2 SFDVKD. The CDR3 spells CATSDRSSNQPQHF. The CDR3 bases are TGTGCCACCAGTGATAGGAGTAGCAATCAGCCCCAGCATTTT.

The V and J genes are TRBV4-1 and TRBJ2-1; 9 bases agree with TRBD2. The CDR3 runs 16 residues. Germline V gene lookup returns CDR1 MGHRA and CDR2 YSYEKL. Germline trimming cut 3 bases from V and 5 bases from J; bases unmatched to any gene: 8. The CDR3, as DNA: TGCGCCAGCAGCCATGTAGGACTAGCGTATAACAATGAGCAGTTCTTC. Its protein is CASSHVGLAYNNEQFF.

The rearrangement uses TRBV9 and TRBJ2-7; possibly TRBD1 for D (6 bases). The ends were cut back, 3 bases at V and 1 base at J, with 14 bases in the middle. This CDR3 contains 15 residues. Germline V gene data show CDR1 as SGDLS and CDR2 as YYNGEE. The CDR3 region has the DNA TGTGCCAGCAGCGAAGAATTGGACAGATCCTACGAGCAGTACTTC. Translation gives CASSEELDRSYEQYF.

As concerns this clone: At the DNA level, this CDR3 is encoded by other sequences in the same sample as well. The chain combines TRBV10-3 with TRBJ2-7; TRBD1 is a possible D gene (5 bases). V lost 3 bases to trimming and J lost 4 bases, with 7 bases between them. This CDR3 region has 12 residues. CDR1 ENHRY and CDR2 SYGVKD come from the germline V gene. The CDR3 loop is CAISERGYEQYF. DNA of the CDR3: TGTGCCATCAGTGAAAGGGGTTACGAGCAGTACTTC.

The rearrangement uses TRBV28 and TRBJ2-5; D is unresolved. Per germline, CDR1 MDHEN and CDR2 SYDVKM. Trimming pared 3 bases from V and 5 bases from J, leaving 10 bases between. The CDR3 is 13 amino acids. CDR3 DNA: TGTGCCAGCAGTTTGGTGGCATTGGAGACCCAGTACTTC. As protein: CASSLVALETQYF.

The genes are TRBV4-2 and TRBJ2-5; D is uncertain. Germline CDR1 reads LGHNA; CDR2 reads YNFKEQ. V was trimmed by 0 bases and J by 9 bases, leaving 8 bases between them. This CDR3 is 12 amino acids long. Here the CDR3 DNA reads TGTGCCAGCAGCCAAGAGAGACGGGCCCAGTACTTC. Translation gives CASSQERRAQYF.

This chain joins TRBV7-2 and TRBJ2-7; D may be TRBD2 (6 bases). The CDR3 consists of 13 residues. Germline assignment: CDR1 SGHTA and CDR2 FQGNSA. The ends were cut back, 0 bases at V and 4 bases at J, with 7 bases in the middle. The CDR3 loop is CASSLAGTYEQYF. The CDR3 DNA reads as TGTGCCAGCAGCTTAGCCGGGACTTACGAGCAGTACTTC.

The genes are TRBV7-8 and TRBJ2-4; D perhaps matches TRBD1 (7 bases). Germline V lookup: CDR1 SGHVS, CDR2 FQNEAQ. The V and J ends lost 5 bases and 6 bases respectively, with 14 bases between them. The CDR3 sequence is 14 residues long. The DNA of the CDR3 is TGTGCCAGCAGCGCCAGGGGGAGGTTAAACATTCAGTACTTC. Protein: CASSARGRLNIQYF.

The chain carries TRBV28 and TRBJ1-2, with D unclear. The length of the CDR3 is 13 residues. V was cut by 3 bases and J by 1 base, with 6 bases left in between. Germline V gives CDR1 MDHEN, CDR2 SYDVKM. CDR3 loop: CASSFVSNYGYTF. As DNA, the CDR3 is TGTGCCAGCAGTTTTGTCAGTAACTATGGCTACACCTTC.